These 30 T cell receptor beta chains were sequenced from one sample in a study of blood T cell repertoires in COVID-19. Profiling relied on immunoSEQ multiplex PCR, and the TCRdb table lists in-frame clones only, not all of them. The sample consists of fewer than 35,000 clones, roughly 91% of them appearing once. Sequenced input: peripheral blood. These receptors came from a human donor in a cohort sampled during active COVID-19. The donor label of this sample is uncertain.

This clone was seen a single time. The rearrangement joins TRBV4-3 to TRBJ2-3; D might be TRBD2 (7 bases). This CDR3 has 16 amino acids. Trimming removed 4 bases from V and 4 bases from J, with 18 bases in between. The germline V gene has CDR1 LGHNA and CDR2 YSLEER. The chain's CDR3 is CASSPTPGGAADTQYF. DNA of the CDR3: TGCGCCAGCAGCCCAACCCCTGGGGGGGCCGCAGATACGCAGTATTTT.

V and J are TRBV28 and TRBJ1-2, with D possibly matching TRBD1 (5 bases). The CDR3 spans 12 residues. The V and J ends lost 6 bases and 8 bases respectively, with 13 bases between them. Germline CDR1 MDHEN, CDR2 SYDVKM. The CDR3: CASRLGGRGYTF. The CDR3 DNA is TGTGCCAGCAGACTGGGGGGTCGCGGCTACACCTTC.

The chain uses TRBV19 and TRBJ1-1; TRBD1 agrees at 8 bases. V gave up 11 bases and J gave up 1 base; unmatched junction bases: 12. This CDR3 has 15 amino acids. Germline V gene sequence: CDR1 LNHDA, CDR2 SQIVND (reference sequence). The CDR3, as DNA: TGTGCCGCCGCTAGGACAGGGAATTCGAACACTGAAGCTTTCTTT. This gives the protein CAAARTGNSNTEAFF.

The chain joins TRBV11-2 to TRBJ2-3, with 8 positions matching TRBD2. This CDR3 contains 16 residues. The germline V gene encodes CDR1 SGHAT and CDR2 FQNNGV. J lost 2 bases, V lost 5 bases, and 9 bases had no gene match. The CDR3 DNA reads TGTGCCAGCAGCACGGTAGCGGGGTCTCTCACAGATACGCAGTATTTT. Encoded protein: CASSTVAGSLTDTQYF.

This sequence joins TRBV4-1 and TRBJ1-6; D perhaps matches TRBD1 (5 bases). This CDR3 contains 14 residues. In germline, CDR1 is MGHRA, CDR2 YSYEKL. V lost 4 bases and J lost 7, with 11 bases in between. CDR3 sequence reads: CASSPWGENSPLHF. The CDR3 bases are TGCGCCAGCAGCCCTTGGGGGGAAAATTCACCCCTCCACTTT.

The genes are TRBV11-1 and TRBJ2-3, with D possibly TRBD2 on 7 matching bases. Germline lookup yields CDR1 SGHAT and CDR2 FQDESV (reference sequence). V was pared by 6 bases and J by 2 bases, with 18 bases between. There are 16 residues in the CDR3. The CDR3 is CASRAWGGGNTDTQYF. For the CDR3, the DNA is TGTGCCAGCAGAGCCTGGGGCGGGGGCAACACAGATACGCAGTATTTT.

This clone was counted once. This chain connects TRBV19 to TRBJ1-1; 7 nucleotides agree with TRBD1. Germline V gives CDR1 LNHDA, CDR2 SQIVND (reference sequence). The CDR3 extends over 13 amino acids. The junction had 5 bases not matched to a gene; V was cut back by 6 bases and J by 4 bases. The CDR3: CASSQQGGTEAFF. The CDR3 nucleotides read TGTGCCAGTAGCCAGCAGGGGGGCACTGAAGCTTTCTTT.

The chain has TRBV9 and TRBJ1-5; tentatively, D is TRBD1 (5 bases). The germline V gene has CDR1 SGDLS and CDR2 YYNGEE. The V and J ends lost 0 bases and 6 bases respectively, with 10 bases between them. CDR3 size: 14 residues. The CDR3 protein is CASSVGRVGQPQHF. In nucleotides, the CDR3 is TGTGCCAGCAGCGTAGGCAGGGTTGGTCAGCCCCAGCATTTT.

The V and J genes are TRBV3-1 (or the pseudogene TRBV3-2) and TRBJ1-2; D perhaps matches TRBD1 (6 bases). Germline-derived CDR1 and CDR2 are LGHDT and YNNKEL (reference sequence). The CDR3 is 15 amino acids. Deletions cut 6 bases from V and 1 base from J, with 15 bases between. The CDR3 protein is CASSSGDTVNYGYTF. CDR3 DNA: TGTGCCAGCAGTTCTGGGGACACGGTTAACTATGGCTACACCTTC.

The V and J genes are TRBV12-5 and TRBJ2-7, with a tentative D call TRBD1 (6 bases). Germline CDR1 is LGHNT and CDR2 is FRNRAP. The V and J ends lost 1 base and 0 bases respectively, with 13 bases between them. The CDR3 is 16 residues long. The CDR3 here is CASGLAGHSNSYEQYF. Here the CDR3 DNA reads TGTGCTAGTGGTTTGGCGGGACACTCAAACTCCTACGAGCAGTACTTC.

The J gene is TRBJ1-5, the V gene TRBV18; 9 bases map to TRBD1. V trimming: 3 bases; J trimming: 2 bases; junction bases outside the gene matches: 2. Germline V gives CDR1 KGHSH, CDR2 LQKENI. The CDR3 contains 15 residues. CDR3 region: CASSPGQGGNQPQHF. CDR3 sequence (DNA): TGTGCCAGCTCACCGGGACAGGGAGGCAATCAGCCCCAGCATTTT.

This clone was observed a few times. The chain couples TRBV27 to TRBJ1-6; D ambiguous. Germline V gene data show CDR1 as MNHEY and CDR2 as SMNVEV (reference sequence). This CDR3 has 12 amino acids. The V gene lost 3 bases and the J gene lost 9 bases, with 6 bases spanning the gap. Here the CDR3 reads CASSFSSSPLHF. The CDR3 DNA reads TGTGCCAGCAGTTTTTCCAGTTCACCCCTCCACTTT.

CDR3 residues: CASSLQGGYDEQFF. CDR3 bases: TGCGCCAGCAGCTTACAGGGTGGGTACGATGAGCAGTTCTTC. The chain recombines TRBV5-1 with TRBJ2-1, with D possibly TRBD1 on 6 matching bases. The CDR3 covers 14 residues. The V and J ends lost 2 bases and 8 bases respectively, with 14 bases between them. Per the germline V gene, CDR1 is SGHRS and CDR2 is YFSETQ.

This sequence joins TRBV18 and TRBJ2-2, with D perhaps TRBD2 (7 bases). With 1 base removed from V and 5 bases from J, the gap between germline ends came to 14 bases. This CDR3 is built from 16 residues. Germline-derived CDR1 and CDR2 are KGHSH and LQKENI. This CDR3 is CASSPRGGGETGELFF. The CDR3 nucleotides are TGTGCCAGCTCACCACGTGGCGGGGGCGAGACCGGGGAGCTGTTTTTT.

The V call is TRBV5-1, the J call TRBJ2-3; D gene ambiguous. The CDR3 extends over 14 amino acids. Per germline, CDR1 SGHRS and CDR2 YFSETQ. Trimming took off 0 bases at V and 0 bases at J, with 5 bases between the two ends. CDR3 nucleotides: TGCGCCAGCAGCTTGGCCGGGAGCACAGATACGCAGTATTTT. Translating gives CASSLAGSTDTQYF. Together with reference TRBV5-1 and TRBJ2-3, the CDR3 gives the full variable domain: KAGVTQTPRYLIKTRGQQVTLSCSPISGHRSVSWYQQTPGQGLQFLFEYFSETQRNKGNFPGRFSGRQFSNSRSEMNVSTLELGDSALYLCASSLAGSTDTQYFGPGTRLTVL.

In DNA form, the CDR3 reads TGTGCCACCAGCGACAGGGGAAGGGGCCAAGAGACCCAGTACTTC. Translating gives CATSDRGRGQETQYF. The V gene is TRBV24-1, the J gene TRBJ2-5; 8 positions agree with TRBD1. The CDR3 consists of 15 residues. The V gene end was trimmed by 7 bases and the J gene end by 1 base; junction bases not matched to a gene: 7. The germline gives CDR1 KGHDR, CDR2 SFDVKD.

V gene TRBV11-2 combines with J gene TRBJ1-1, with 8 positions matching TRBD1. Trimming cost V 5 bases and J 3 bases; bases outside gene matches: 8. This CDR3 has 15 amino acids. CDR1 is SGHAT and CDR2 is FQNNGV in the germline V gene. The CDR3: CASSPHQGAYTEAFF. In nucleotides, the CDR3 is TGTGCCAGCAGCCCCCATCAGGGGGCGTACACTGAAGCTTTCTTT.

V and J are TRBV6-4 and TRBJ2-7; 10 nucleotides align to TRBD2. V dropped 1 base and J dropped 0; count of bases not matched to a gene: 3. The CDR3 is 16 amino acids. The germline gives CDR1 MRHNA, CDR2 SNTAGT. The DNA of the CDR3 is TGTGCCAGCAGTGACTATACTAGCGGGGACTCCTACGAGCAGTACTTC. The encoded protein is CASSDYTSGDSYEQYF.

This clone has only a few counts. The chain employs TRBV27 and TRBJ2-1; possibly TRBD1 for D (6 bases). Germline lookup yields CDR1 MNHEY and CDR2 SMNVEV (reference sequence). The CDR3 is 12 amino acids. Between the trimmed V and J ends, which lost 5 bases and 7 bases, there was a span of 9 bases. CDR3 residues: CASSLRGNEQFF. Written as DNA, the CDR3 is TGTGCCAGCAGTCTAAGGGGGAATGAGCAGTTCTTC.

This chain links TRBV5-6 with TRBJ1-3; 7 bases align to TRBD1. Looked up from germline, CDR1 is SGHDT and CDR2 is YYEEEE. The CDR3 is 15 amino acids. J gave up 6 bases and V 2 bases, and 8 bases lay outside the gene matches. CDR3 in DNA: TGTGCCAGCAGCTTTTTTTCCGGGACAGAAAACACCATATATTTT. Translation gives CASSFFSGTENTIYF.

The rearrangement joins TRBV10-3 to TRBJ2-3; 9 bases line up with TRBD2. The CDR3 covers 16 residues. Looked up from germline, CDR1 is ENHRY and CDR2 is SYGVKD. Losses at the gene ends were 0 bases for V and 3 bases for J; bases not matched to a gene: 4. This CDR3 reads CAISESALAGTDTQYF. As DNA, the CDR3 is TGTGCCATCAGTGAGTCTGCGCTAGCGGGGACAGATACGCAGTATTTT.

The chain recombines TRBV3-1 (or the pseudogene TRBV3-2) with TRBJ2-2; D might be TRBD2 (5 bases). CDR3 length equals 12 residues. Germline V gives CDR1 LGHDT, CDR2 YNNKEL (reference sequence). Trimming took off 1 base at V and 10 bases at J, with 7 bases between the two ends. In nucleotides, the CDR3 is TGTGCCAGCAGCCAAGGACGGGAGGAGCTGTTTTTT. Protein: CASSQGREELFF.

As DNA, the CDR3 is TGTGCCATCAGAAACAGGGTTGACACTGAAGCTTTCTTT. Translation gives CAIRNRVDTEAFF. J is TRBJ1-1 and V is TRBV10-3, with a possible D match to TRBD1 (6 bases). The CDR3 is made up of 13 amino acids. Germline V lookup: CDR1 ENHRY, CDR2 SYGVKD. V lost 6 bases and J lost 3, with 11 bases in between.

V usage is TRBV28 and J usage is TRBJ1-6; 8 bases match TRBD1. The CDR3 covers 15 residues. Germline CDR1 MDHEN, CDR2 SYDVKM. The J segment lost 7 bases and the V segment lost 4 bases, leaving 6 bases of the junction unmatched. The CDR3 sequence: CASSSVDRVNSPLHF. The CDR3 DNA reads TGTGCCAGCAGTTCCGTGGACAGGGTAAATTCACCCCTCCACTTT.

CDR3 sequence (DNA): TGTGCCAGCAGTCTTGGGACAGGGTCCTATGGCTACACCTTC. Translating gives CASSLGTGSYGYTF. The V gene is TRBV6-5, the J gene TRBJ1-2, with 9 bases aligning to TRBD1. CDR1 MNHEY and CDR2 SVGAGI come from the germline V gene. This CDR3 comprises 14 residues. J lost 4 bases, V lost 5 bases, and 5 bases had no gene match.

The rearrangement uses TRBV7-2 and TRBJ2-7; 10 bases fit TRBD2. Per the germline V gene, CDR1 is SGHTA and CDR2 is FQGNSA. The CDR3 is 13 amino acids. V lost 6 bases to trimming and J lost 4 bases; unmatched junction nucleotides: 3. CDR3 bases: TGTGCCAGCAGTCAACTAGCGGGGTACGAGCAGTACTTC. Translation: CASSQLAGYEQYF.

This clone was picked up a small number of times. The chain couples TRBV19 to TRBJ1-3; D is ambiguous. Deletions cut 4 bases from V and 3 bases from J, with 7 bases between. The CDR3 loop spans 13 amino acids. Looked up from germline, CDR1 is LNHDA and CDR2 is SQIVND (reference sequence). CDR3 nucleotides: TGTGCCAGTAGTACCTCAGTTGGAAACACCATATATTTT. This gives the protein CASSTSVGNTIYF. Complete variable domain (other parts from reference TRBV19 and TRBJ1-3): DGGITQSPKYLFRKEGQNVTLSCEQNLNHDAMYWYRQDPGQGLRLIYYSQIVNDFQKGDIAEGYSVSREKKESFPLTVTSAQKNPTAFYLCASSTSVGNTIYFGEGSWLTVV.

V gene TRBV11-2 combines with J gene TRBJ2-3, with 7 positions matching TRBD2. V shed 0 bases, J shed 5 bases, and the junction held 11 bases outside the gene matches. Germline CDR1 and CDR2: SGHAT and FQNNGV. The CDR3 contains 17 residues. This CDR3 reads CASSLEPSGRGRDTQYF. The CDR3 DNA reads TGTGCCAGCAGCTTAGAGCCTAGCGGTCGAGGGCGAGATACGCAGTATTTT.

The rearrangement links TRBV4-3 to TRBJ2-1; 7 positions agree with TRBD2. V lost 1 base to trimming and J lost 4 bases; unmatched junction nucleotides: 10. The CDR3 contains 17 residues. The germline CDR1 and CDR2 sequences are LGHNA and YSLEER. Written as DNA, the CDR3 is TGCGCCAGCAGCCAAGGCATCCGACTAGCAGAATACAATGAGCAGTTCTTC. Translation gives CASSQGIRLAEYNEQFF.

The chain has TRBV7-9 and TRBJ2-6; D call uncertain. The V and J ends lost 7 bases and 0 bases respectively, with 7 bases between them. The CDR3 has 14 residues. The germline V gene encodes CDR1 SEHNR and CDR2 FQNEAQ (reference sequence). DNA for the CDR3: TGTGCCAGCACCTCCTTCTCTGGGGCCAACGTCCTGACTTTC. Amino acid sequence: CASTSFSGANVLTF.